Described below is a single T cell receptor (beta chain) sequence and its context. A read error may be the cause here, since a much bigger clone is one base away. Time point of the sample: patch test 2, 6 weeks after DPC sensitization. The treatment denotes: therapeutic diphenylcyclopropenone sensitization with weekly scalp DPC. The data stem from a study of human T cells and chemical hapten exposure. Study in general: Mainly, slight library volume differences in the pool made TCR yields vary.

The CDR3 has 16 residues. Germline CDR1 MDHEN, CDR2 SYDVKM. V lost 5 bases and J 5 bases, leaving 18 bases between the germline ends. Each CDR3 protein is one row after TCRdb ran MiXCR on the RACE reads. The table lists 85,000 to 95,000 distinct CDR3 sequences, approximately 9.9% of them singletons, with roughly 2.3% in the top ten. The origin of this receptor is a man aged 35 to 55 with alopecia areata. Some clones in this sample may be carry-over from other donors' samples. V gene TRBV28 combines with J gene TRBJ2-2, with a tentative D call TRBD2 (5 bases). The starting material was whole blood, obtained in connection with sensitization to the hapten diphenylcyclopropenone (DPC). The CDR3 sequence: CASSPGGERRTGELFF. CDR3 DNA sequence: TGTGCCAGCAGTCCCGGTGGGGAGAGGAGGACCGGGGAGCTGTTTTTT.